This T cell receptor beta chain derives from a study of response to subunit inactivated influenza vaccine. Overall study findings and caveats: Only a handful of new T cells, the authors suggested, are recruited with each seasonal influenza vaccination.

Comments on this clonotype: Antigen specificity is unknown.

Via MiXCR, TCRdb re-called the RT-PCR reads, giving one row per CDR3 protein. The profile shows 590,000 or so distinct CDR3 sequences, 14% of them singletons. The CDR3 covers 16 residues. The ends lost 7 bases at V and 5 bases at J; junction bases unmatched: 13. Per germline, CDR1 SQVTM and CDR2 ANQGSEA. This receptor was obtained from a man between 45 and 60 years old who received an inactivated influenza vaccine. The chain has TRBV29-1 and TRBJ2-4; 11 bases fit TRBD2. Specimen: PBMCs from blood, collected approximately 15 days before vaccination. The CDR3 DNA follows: TGCAGCGCCGCAAGGCTAGCGGGAGGTGTCGAAAACATTCAGTACTTC. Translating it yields CSAARLAGGVENIQYF.